This T cell receptor beta chain stems from a study of blood T cells in healthy people across ages. Germline CDR1 reads SEHNR; CDR2 reads FQNEAQ (reference sequence). This CDR3 comprises 15 residues. The authors ran a second PCR of roughly 6 to 12 cycles using a sample-barcoded 5' primer and a J-beta primer mix. TCRdb ran MiXCR on the 5' RACE reads and lists one entry per CDR3 protein. The sample holds around 650,000 distinct CDR3 sequences, about 32% seen once. The sample comprised blood. The chain joins TRBV7-9 to TRBJ2-7; 14 nucleotides align to TRBD2. The J call may be faulty, since TRBJ2-5 better matches the DNA end. The clonotype was recovered from a woman older than 75 in good health. CDR3 in amino acids: CASTGLAGAGETQYF. CDR3 bases: TGTGCCAGCACGGGACTAGCGGGGGCAGGGGAGACCCAGTACTTC.